Shown below are 24 T cell receptor beta chains from a single sample sequenced in a study of T cell repertoires in cytomegalovirus infection. TCRdb itself ran the reads through MiXCR, one entry per CDR3 protein. The table records some 250,000 distinct CDR3 sequences, around 8.7% of them present only once. The specimen was PBMCs. These receptors came from a human donor in good health (CMV status not recorded). Some clones in this sample may be carry-over from other donors' samples.

This clonotype has a count of ten or more. The rearrangement uses TRBV12-5 and TRBJ2-5, with 8 bases identical to TRBD2. The V gene's germline CDR1 is LGHNT and CDR2 FRNRAP. Unmatched junction bases numbered 7, after V lost 10 bases and J lost 3 bases. This CDR3 is 13 amino acids long. For the CDR3, the DNA is TGTGCTACTAGCGGGCAAGAGAAAGAGACCCAGTACTTC. This encodes CATSGQEKETQYF.

This clonotype occurred many times. No DNA is shown, since the ends of the CDR3 on it are uncertain; the CDR3 is the one TCRdb lists. This chain links TRBV6-2 or TRBV6-3 with TRBJ2-7. The CDR3 is 17 amino acids in total, end residues counted. Germline values: CDR1 MNHEY, CDR2 SVGEGT. The CDR3 region is CASSSSTTRGTYDGQYF.

In this sample, this clonotype turned up many times. The V and J genes are TRBV19 and TRBJ2-1, with D perhaps matching TRBD1 (6 bases). Germline V gene sequence: CDR1 LNHDA, CDR2 SQIVND (reference sequence). This CDR3 has 15 amino acids. Between the trimmed V and J ends, which lost 5 bases and 0 bases, there was a span of 11 bases. The CDR3 DNA sequence: TGTGCCAGTAGTTACGGACAGCTCTCCTACAATGAGCAGTTCTTC. Translation: CASSYGQLSYNEQFF.

This clonotype was observed many times. The genes are TRBV7-8 and TRBJ2-3; 9 bases map to TRBD2. The junction had 6 bases not matched to a gene; V was cut back by 3 bases and J by 2 bases. CDR1 SGHVS and CDR2 FQNEAQ come from the germline V gene. This CDR3 spans 16 amino acids. The DNA of the CDR3 is TGTGCCAGCAGCTTCCTAGCGGGAAGTTTCACAGATACGCAGTATTTT. It translates to CASSFLAGSFTDTQYF. Together with reference TRBV7-8 and TRBJ2-3, the CDR3 gives the full variable domain: GAGVSQSPRYKVAKRGQDVALRCDPISGHVSLFWYQQALGQGPEFLTYFQNEAQLDKSGLPSDRFFAERPEGSVSTLKIQRTQQEDSAVYLCASSFLAGSFTDTQYFGPGTRLTVL.

The V call is TRBV27, the J call TRBJ2-3; 7 bases align to TRBD2. This CDR3 has 15 residues. Trimming took 0 bases from V and 5 from J; bases not matched to a gene: 5. Per germline, CDR1 MNHEY and CDR2 SMNVEV (reference sequence). CDR3 amino acids: CASSLSGASGDTQYF. The CDR3 DNA reads as TGTGCCAGCAGTTTATCTGGGGCTAGCGGAGATACGCAGTATTTT.

This clonotype was detected many times. The V call is TRBV7-2, the J call TRBJ2-3; D gene ambiguous. Trimming removed 0 bases from V and 7 bases from J, with 11 bases in between. CDR1 and CDR2 from the germline V gene are SGHTA and FQGNSA. The CDR3 totals 14 residues. The CDR3 is CASSLAQDANTQYF. CDR3 nucleotide sequence: TGTGCCAGCAGCTTAGCGCAGGACGCTAATACGCAGTATTTT.

This clonotype has at least ten counts. The chain couples TRBV7-9 to TRBJ1-2, with a tentative D call TRBD1 (5 bases). This CDR3 has 15 amino acids. V lost 6 bases and J 6 bases, leaving 20 bases between the germline ends. Germline V gene sequence: CDR1 SEHNR, CDR2 FQNEAQ (reference sequence). The CDR3 here is CASRRSLGGDNGYTF. The CDR3 bases are TGTGCCAGCAGACGATCCCTGGGGGGGGATAATGGCTACACCTTC.

The table lists this clonotype with many counts. The chain is built from TRBV7-2 and TRBJ2-4; D gene unclear. The CDR3 extends over 14 amino acids. Germline V gene lookup returns CDR1 SGHTA and CDR2 FQGNSA. V gave up 1 base and J gave up 7 bases, with 11 bases separating them. In nucleotides, the CDR3 is TGTGCCAGCAGCTTAGGGGCAGCAATGAACATTCAGTACTTC. It yields the protein CASSLGAAMNIQYF.

At least ten counts were recorded for this clonotype. The genes are TRBV4-3 and TRBJ1-5; 9 bases fit TRBD1. Trimming took 4 bases from V and 5 from J; bases not matched to a gene: 6. Germline V gene data show CDR1 as LGHNA and CDR2 as YSLEER. There are 15 residues in the CDR3. The CDR3 protein is CASSPGQGGYQPQHF. In DNA, the CDR3 is TGCGCCAGCAGCCCGGGACAGGGTGGATATCAGCCCCAGCATTTT.

This clonotype was observed a few times. The chain combines TRBV6-5 with TRBJ2-1; TRBD1 is a possible D gene (5 bases). This CDR3 region has 15 residues. Germline values: CDR1 MNHEY, CDR2 SVGAGI. V lost 2 bases and J 9 bases, leaving 17 bases between the germline ends. CDR3 in amino acids: CASSYPTVAPTEQFF. The CDR3 DNA is TGTGCCAGCAGTTACCCGACAGTTGCCCCCACTGAGCAGTTCTTC.

This clonotype occurred many times. V usage is TRBV6-6 and J usage is TRBJ1-1; no firm D call. CDR3 length: 11 residues. V was trimmed by 8 bases and J by 0 bases, leaving 4 bases between them. Germline V gene lookup returns CDR1 MNHNY and CDR2 SVGAGI (reference sequence). CDR3 in DNA: TGTGCCAGCGGAGTGAACACTGAAGCTTTCTTT. Translated: CASGVNTEAFF.

This clonotype was detected ten times or more. The chain employs TRBV11-2 and TRBJ2-1; D possibly corresponds to TRBD1 (5 bases). The germline V and J ends were trimmed by 3 bases and 8 bases, with 8 bases remaining between them. The CDR3 has 12 amino acids. Per germline, CDR1 SGHAT and CDR2 FQNNGV. The CDR3 loop is CASSLTVHEQFF. In DNA, the CDR3 is TGTGCCAGCAGCTTGACAGTCCATGAGCAGTTCTTC.

At least ten counts were recorded for this clonotype. The chain links TRBV7-2 to TRBJ2-1; 8 bases are a match to TRBD2. Trimming cost V 4 bases and J 2 bases; bases outside gene matches: 10. The CDR3 contains 17 residues. CDR1 is SGHTA, CDR2 FQGNSA, per germline. This CDR3 is CASSSDGLASPYNEQFF. The CDR3 DNA reads as TGTGCCAGCAGCTCAGACGGACTAGCAAGTCCCTACAATGAGCAGTTCTTC.

This clonotype came up many times. The rearrangement uses TRBV28 and TRBJ2-3; D unresolved. CDR3 length: 16 amino acids. Trimming removed 4 bases from V and 10 bases from J, with 24 bases in between. CDR1 is MDHEN and CDR2 is SYDVKM in the germline V gene. CDR3 DNA: TGTGCCAGCAGTTCAACGACCATAGCCAGTAATAATCCGCAGTATTTT. Encoded protein: CASSSTTIASNNPQYF.

This clonotype was observed many times. The chain has TRBV6-2 or TRBV6-3 and TRBJ1-5; 8 bases line up with TRBD1. CDR1 and CDR2 from the germline V gene are MNHEY and SVGEGT. The trim removed 6 bases at V and 6 bases at J, leaving 7 bases unmatched. The CDR3 has 14 residues. The CDR3 spells CASRYTGGVQPQHF. The DNA for the CDR3 is TGTGCCAGCAGATACACAGGGGGGGTTCAGCCCCAGCATTTT.

In its sample, this clonotype was seen many times. CDR3 sequence (DNA): TGTGCCGGGGGAGCGGGGGGCACCACAGATACGCAGTATTTT. Protein sequence: CAGGAGGTTDTQYF. The V call is TRBV28, the J call TRBJ2-3; 9 bases agree with TRBD2. The length of the CDR3 is 14 residues. The germline gives CDR1 MDHEN, CDR2 SYDVKM. V gave up 11 bases and J gave up 2 bases; unmatched junction bases: 8.

The chain has TRBV20-1 and TRBJ2-2; 9 bases are shared with TRBD2. The J segment lost 3 bases and the V segment lost 0 bases, leaving 5 bases of the junction unmatched. CDR1 and CDR2 (germline): DFQATT, SNEGSKA (reference sequence). This CDR3 spans 16 amino acids. This chain's CDR3 is CSARDWASGDTGELFF. DNA for the CDR3: TGCAGTGCTAGAGACTGGGCTAGCGGGGACACCGGGGAGCTGTTTTTT.

This clonotype was detected many times. V usage is TRBV7-2 and J usage is TRBJ2-7; TRBD1 matches 7 bases. In germline, CDR1 is SGHTA, CDR2 FQGNSA. J was trimmed by 4 bases and V by 6 bases; bases with no gene match: 6. The CDR3 totals 13 residues. The CDR3 loop reads CASRTGNGYEQYF. DNA for the CDR3: TGTGCCAGCAGGACAGGGAATGGATACGAGCAGTACTTC.

The table lists this clonotype with many counts. The chain uses TRBV7-2 and TRBJ2-3; 12 bases agree with TRBD2. The germline V gene encodes CDR1 SGHTA and CDR2 FQGNSA. V shed 5 bases and J 5 bases; nucleotides not matched to a gene: 11. This CDR3 spans 17 amino acids. CDR3 amino acids: CASSPLLGGLAGDTQYF. In DNA form, the CDR3 reads TGTGCCAGCAGCCCCCTACTCGGGGGACTAGCGGGAGATACGCAGTATTTT.

This clonotype has at least ten counts. This chain joins TRBV20-1 and TRBJ2-3, with 8 bases identical to TRBD1. From germline, CDR1 is DFQATT and CDR2 SNEGSKA (reference sequence). V was pared by 6 bases and J by 4 bases, with 9 bases of the junction left unmatched. CDR3 length equals 14 residues. CDR3 bases: TGCAGTGCCGAGACAGGGGATAGAGCAGATACGCAGTATTTT. Translated: CSAETGDRADTQYF.

This clonotype was recorded many times. The rearrangement links TRBV7-2 to TRBJ2-3; the D is unclear. The CDR3 runs to 14 residues. The germline CDR1 and CDR2 sequences are SGHTA and FQGNSA. V was clipped by 0 bases and J by 6 bases, with 10 bases between them. CDR3 sequence reads: CASSLAPSSDTQYF. CDR3 nucleotides: TGTGCCAGCAGCTTAGCCCCATCATCCGATACGCAGTATTTT.

This clonotype came up many times. The rearrangement uses TRBV7-2 and TRBJ2-2, with no clear D. Germline V CDR1 and CDR2: SGHTA, FQGNSA. Trimming pared 5 bases from V and 7 bases from J, leaving 8 bases between. There are 12 residues in the CDR3. This CDR3 is CASSPDVGELFF. Written as DNA, the CDR3 is TGTGCCAGCAGCCCCGACGTCGGGGAGCTGTTTTTT. The entire variable domain, with the rest obtained from reference TRBV7-2 and TRBJ2-2, is as follows: GAGVSQSPSNKVTEKGKDVELRCDPISGHTALYWYRQSLGQGLEFLIYFQGNSAPDKSGLPSDRFSAERTGGSVSTLTIQRTQQEDSAVYLCASSPDVGELFFGEGSRLTVL.

This clonotype was recorded at least ten times. The V gene is TRBV7-2, the J gene TRBJ1-4, with TRBD1 identical over 9 bases. The CDR3 runs to 15 residues. V shed 5 bases and J 8 bases; nucleotides not matched to a gene: 9. In germline, CDR1 is SGHTA, CDR2 FQGNSA. The CDR3, as DNA: TGTGCCAGCAGCCCCTGGGACAGGGTGGGAGAAAAACTGTTTTTT. Translating gives CASSPWDRVGEKLFF.

Many counts were recorded for this clonotype. The V gene is TRBV6-6, the J gene TRBJ1-4, with D perhaps matching TRBD1 (5 bases). Germline V gives CDR1 MNHNY, CDR2 SVGAGI (reference sequence). The CDR3 has 13 amino acids. V lost 7 bases, J lost 7 bases, and 13 bases lay in between. CDR3 DNA sequence: TGTGCCAGCAATAGGGACCTAGGTGAAAAACTGTTTTTT. Encoded protein: CASNRDLGEKLFF.